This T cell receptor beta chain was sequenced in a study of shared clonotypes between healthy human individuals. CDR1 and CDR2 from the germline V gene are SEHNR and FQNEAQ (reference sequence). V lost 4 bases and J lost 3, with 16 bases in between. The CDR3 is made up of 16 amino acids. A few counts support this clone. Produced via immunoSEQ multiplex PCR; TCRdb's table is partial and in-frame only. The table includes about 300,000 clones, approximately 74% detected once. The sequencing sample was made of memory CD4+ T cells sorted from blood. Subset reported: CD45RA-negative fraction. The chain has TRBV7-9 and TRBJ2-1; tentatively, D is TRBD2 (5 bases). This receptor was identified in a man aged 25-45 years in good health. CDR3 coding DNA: TGTGCCAGCAGCTCAAGGACTCAACTCAACTACAATGAGCAGTTCTTC. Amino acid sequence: CASSSRTQLNYNEQFF.